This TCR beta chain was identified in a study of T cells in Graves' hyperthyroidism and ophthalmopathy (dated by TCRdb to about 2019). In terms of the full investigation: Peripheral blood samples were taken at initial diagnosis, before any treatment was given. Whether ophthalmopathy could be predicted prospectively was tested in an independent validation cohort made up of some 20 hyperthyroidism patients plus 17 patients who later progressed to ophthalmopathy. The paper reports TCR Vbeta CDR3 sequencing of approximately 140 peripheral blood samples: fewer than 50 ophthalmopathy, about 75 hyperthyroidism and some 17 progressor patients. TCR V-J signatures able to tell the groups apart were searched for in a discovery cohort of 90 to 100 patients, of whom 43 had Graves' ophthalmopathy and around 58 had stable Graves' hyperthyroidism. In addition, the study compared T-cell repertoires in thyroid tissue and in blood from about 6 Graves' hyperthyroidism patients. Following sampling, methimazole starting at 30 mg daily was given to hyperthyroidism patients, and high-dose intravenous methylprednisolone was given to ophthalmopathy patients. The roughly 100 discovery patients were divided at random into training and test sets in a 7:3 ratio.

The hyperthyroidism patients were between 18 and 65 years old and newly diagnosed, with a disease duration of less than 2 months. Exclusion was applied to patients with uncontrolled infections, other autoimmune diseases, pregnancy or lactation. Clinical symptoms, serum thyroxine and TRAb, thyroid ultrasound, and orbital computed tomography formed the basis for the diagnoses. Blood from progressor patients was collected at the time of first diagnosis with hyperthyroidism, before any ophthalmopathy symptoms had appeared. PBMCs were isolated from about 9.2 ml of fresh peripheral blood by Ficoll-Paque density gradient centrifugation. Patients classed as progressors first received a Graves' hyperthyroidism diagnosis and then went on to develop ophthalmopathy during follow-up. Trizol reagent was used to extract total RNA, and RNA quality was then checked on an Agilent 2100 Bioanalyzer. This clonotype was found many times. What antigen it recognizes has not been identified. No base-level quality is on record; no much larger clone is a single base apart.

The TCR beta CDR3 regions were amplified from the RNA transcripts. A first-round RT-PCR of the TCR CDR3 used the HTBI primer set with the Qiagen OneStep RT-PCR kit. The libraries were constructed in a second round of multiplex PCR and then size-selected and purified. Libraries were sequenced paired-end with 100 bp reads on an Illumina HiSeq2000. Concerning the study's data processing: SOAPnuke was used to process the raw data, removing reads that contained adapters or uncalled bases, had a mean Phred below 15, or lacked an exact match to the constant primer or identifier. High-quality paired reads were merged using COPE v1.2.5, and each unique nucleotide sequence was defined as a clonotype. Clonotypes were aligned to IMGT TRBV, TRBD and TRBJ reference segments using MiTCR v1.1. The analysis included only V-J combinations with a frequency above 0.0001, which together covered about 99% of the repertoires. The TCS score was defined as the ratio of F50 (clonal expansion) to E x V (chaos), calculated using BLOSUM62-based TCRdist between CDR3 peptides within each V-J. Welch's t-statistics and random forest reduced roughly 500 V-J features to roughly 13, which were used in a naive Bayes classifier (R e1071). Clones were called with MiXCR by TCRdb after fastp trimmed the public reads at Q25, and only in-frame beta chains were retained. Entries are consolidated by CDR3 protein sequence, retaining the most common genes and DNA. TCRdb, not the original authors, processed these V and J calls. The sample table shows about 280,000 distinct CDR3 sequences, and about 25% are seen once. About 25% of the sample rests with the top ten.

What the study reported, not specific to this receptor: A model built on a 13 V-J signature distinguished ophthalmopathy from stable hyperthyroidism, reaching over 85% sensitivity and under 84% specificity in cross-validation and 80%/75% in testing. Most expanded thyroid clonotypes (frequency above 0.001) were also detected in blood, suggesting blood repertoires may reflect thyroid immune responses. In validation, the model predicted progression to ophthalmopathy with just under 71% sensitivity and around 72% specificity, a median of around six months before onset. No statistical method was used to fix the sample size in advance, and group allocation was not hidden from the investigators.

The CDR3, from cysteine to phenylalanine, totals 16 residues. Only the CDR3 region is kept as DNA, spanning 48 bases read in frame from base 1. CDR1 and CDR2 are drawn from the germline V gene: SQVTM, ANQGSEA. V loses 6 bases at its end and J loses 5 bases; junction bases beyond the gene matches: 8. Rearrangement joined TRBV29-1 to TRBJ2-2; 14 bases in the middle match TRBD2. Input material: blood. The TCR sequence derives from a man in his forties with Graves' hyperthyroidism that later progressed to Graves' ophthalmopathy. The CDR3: CSVTGTSGRGTGELFF. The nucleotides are TGCAGCGTCACTGGGACTAGCGGGAGAGGTACCGGGGAGCTGTTTTTT.